The present T cell receptor beta chain was sequenced within a study of post-analysis software for immune sequencing data. Whole-study results and caveats: Elevated frequency relative to controls characterized several TRBV segments in patients, TRBV5-6, TRBV5-1 and TRBV20-1 among them. Normalized Chao1 diversity in multiple sclerosis patients fell significantly below that of controls.

This clonotype has only a few counts. What it binds is unknown. TCR beta libraries were prepared from cDNA with unique molecular identifiers. TCRdb processed the PCR reads anew with MiXCR; each CDR3 protein has one entry. The sample has approximately 570,000 distinct CDR3 sequences; about 40% are singletons. The germline V gene has CDR1 SGHKS and CDR2 YYEKEE (reference sequence). The CDR3 totals 13 residues. V was cut by 0 bases and J by 4 bases, with 7 bases left in between. This chain connects TRBV5-5 to TRBJ1-2; the D is unclear. The specimen was blood. The sequence was collected from a girl aged 5-17 years with multiple sclerosis. DNA for the CDR3: TGTGCCAGCAGCTTGGGGTCCTTCTATGGCTACACCTTC. This encodes CASSLGSFYGYTF.